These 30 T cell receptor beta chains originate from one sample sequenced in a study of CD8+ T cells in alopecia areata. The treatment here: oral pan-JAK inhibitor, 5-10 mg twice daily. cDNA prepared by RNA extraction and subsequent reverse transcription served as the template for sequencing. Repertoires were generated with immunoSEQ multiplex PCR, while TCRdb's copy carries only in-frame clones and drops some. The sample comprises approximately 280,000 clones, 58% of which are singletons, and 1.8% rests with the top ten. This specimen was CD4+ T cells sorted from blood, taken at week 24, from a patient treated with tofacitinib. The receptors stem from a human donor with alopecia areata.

This CDR3 reads CASSWGTVLRQYF. The CDR3 DNA follows: TGTGCCAGCAGCTGGGGGACAGTCCTAAGGCAGTACTTC. This rearrangement joins TRBV13 to TRBJ2-7; TRBD1 matches 7 bases. The CDR3 is 13 residues long. Germline CDR1 and CDR2: PRHDT and FYEKMQ (reference sequence). The V segment lost 4 bases and the J segment 9 bases; nucleotides outside the gene matches: 9.

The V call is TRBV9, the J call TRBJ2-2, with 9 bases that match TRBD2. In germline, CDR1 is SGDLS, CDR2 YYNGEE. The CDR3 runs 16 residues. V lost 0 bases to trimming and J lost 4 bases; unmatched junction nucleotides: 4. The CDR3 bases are TGTGCCAGCAGCGTAGAAGCGGGGGGATTCACCGGGGAGCTGTTTTTT. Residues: CASSVEAGGFTGELFF. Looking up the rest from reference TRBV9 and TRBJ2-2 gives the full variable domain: DSGVTQTPKHLITATGQRVTLRCSPRSGDLSVYWYQQSLDQGLQFLIQYYNGEERAKGNILERFSAQQFPDLHSELNLSSLELGDSALYFCASSVEAGGFTGELFFGEGSRLTVL.

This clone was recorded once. For the CDR3, the DNA is TGCGCCAGAATTCCCCGGGACGACAATGAGCAGTTCTTC. It specifies CARIPRDDNEQFF. The chain couples TRBV5-1 to TRBJ2-1; TRBD1 or TRBD2 may be the D gene (5 bases each). Germline V gene sequence: CDR1 SGHRS, CDR2 YFSETQ. Trimming removed 8 bases from V and 5 bases from J, with 14 bases in between. There are 13 residues in the CDR3.

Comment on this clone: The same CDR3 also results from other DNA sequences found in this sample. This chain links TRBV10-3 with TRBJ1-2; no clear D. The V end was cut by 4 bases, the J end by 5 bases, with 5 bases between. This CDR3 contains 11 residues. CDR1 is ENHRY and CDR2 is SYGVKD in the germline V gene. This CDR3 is CAISAGYGYTF. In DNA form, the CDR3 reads TGTGCCATCAGTGCGGGGTATGGCTACACCTTC.

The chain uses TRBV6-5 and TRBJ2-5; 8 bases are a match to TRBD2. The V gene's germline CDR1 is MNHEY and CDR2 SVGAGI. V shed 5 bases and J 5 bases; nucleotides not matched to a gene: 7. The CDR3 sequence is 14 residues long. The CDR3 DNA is TGTGCCAGCAGTCGGACTAGCTCGAGGGAGACCCAGTACTTC. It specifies CASSRTSSRETQYF.

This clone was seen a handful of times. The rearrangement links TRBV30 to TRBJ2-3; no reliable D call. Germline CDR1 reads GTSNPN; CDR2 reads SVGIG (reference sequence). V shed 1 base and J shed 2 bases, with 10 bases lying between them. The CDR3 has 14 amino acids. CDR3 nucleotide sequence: TGTGCCTGGAGTGGCCCTAGAACCACAGATACGCAGTATTTT. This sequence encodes CAWSGPRTTDTQYF.

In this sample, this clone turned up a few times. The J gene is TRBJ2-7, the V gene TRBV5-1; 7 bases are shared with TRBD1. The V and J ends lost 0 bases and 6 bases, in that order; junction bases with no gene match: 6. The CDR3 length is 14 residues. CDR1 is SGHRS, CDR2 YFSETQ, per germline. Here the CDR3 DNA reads TGCGCCAGCAGCTTGGAGACAGGGTCTCGCGAGCAGTACTTC. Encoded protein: CASSLETGSREQYF.

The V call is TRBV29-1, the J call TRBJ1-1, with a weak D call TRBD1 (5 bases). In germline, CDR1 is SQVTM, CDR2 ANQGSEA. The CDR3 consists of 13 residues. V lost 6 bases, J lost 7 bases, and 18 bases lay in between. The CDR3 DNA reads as TGCAGCGTGCAGGGTAGGTCCCGGATTGAAGCTTTCTTT. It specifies CSVQGRSRIEAFF. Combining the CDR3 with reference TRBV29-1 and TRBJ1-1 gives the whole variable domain SAVISQKPSRDICQRGTSLTIQCQVDSQVTMMFWYRQQPGQSLTLIATANQGSEATYESGFVIDKFPISRPNLTFSTLTVSNMSPEDSSIYLCSVQGRSRIEAFFGQGTRLTVV.

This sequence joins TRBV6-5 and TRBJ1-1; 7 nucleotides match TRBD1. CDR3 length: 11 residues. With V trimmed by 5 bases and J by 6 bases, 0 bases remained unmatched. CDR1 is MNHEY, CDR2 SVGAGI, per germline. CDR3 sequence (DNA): TGTGCCAGCAGTACAGGGGCTGAAGCTTTCTTT. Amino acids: CASSTGAEAFF.

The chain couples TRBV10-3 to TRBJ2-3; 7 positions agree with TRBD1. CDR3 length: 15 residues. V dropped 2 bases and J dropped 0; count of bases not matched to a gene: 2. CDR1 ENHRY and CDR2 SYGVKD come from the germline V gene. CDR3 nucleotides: TGTGCCATCAGTGAGGCAGGGGGTAGCACAGATACGCAGTATTTT. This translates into CAISEAGGSTDTQYF.

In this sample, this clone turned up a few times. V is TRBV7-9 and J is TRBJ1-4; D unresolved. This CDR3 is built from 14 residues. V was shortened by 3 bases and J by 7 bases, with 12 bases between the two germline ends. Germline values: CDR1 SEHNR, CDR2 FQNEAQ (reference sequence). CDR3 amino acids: CASSFGELSEKLFF. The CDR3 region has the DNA TGTGCCAGCAGCTTTGGAGAACTTAGTGAAAAACTGTTTTTT. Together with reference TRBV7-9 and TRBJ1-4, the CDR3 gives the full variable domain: DTGVSQNPRHKITKRGQNVTFRCDPISEHNRLYWYRQTLGQGPEFLTYFQNEAQLEKSRLLSDRFSAERPKGSFSTLEIQRTEQGDSAMYLCASSFGELSEKLFFGSGTQLSVL.

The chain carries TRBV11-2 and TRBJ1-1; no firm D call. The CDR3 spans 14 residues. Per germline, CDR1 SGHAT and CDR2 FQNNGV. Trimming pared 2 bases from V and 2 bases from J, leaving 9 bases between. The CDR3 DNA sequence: TGTGCCAGCAGCTTAACGAGAACAAACACTGAAGCTTTCTTT. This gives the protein CASSLTRTNTEAFF.

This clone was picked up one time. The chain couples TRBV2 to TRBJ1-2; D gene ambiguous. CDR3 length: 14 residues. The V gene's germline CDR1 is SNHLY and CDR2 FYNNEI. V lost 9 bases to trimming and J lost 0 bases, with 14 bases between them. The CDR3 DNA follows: TGTGCCAGGAGATCAGGAGATTCTAACTATGGCTACACCTTC. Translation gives CARRSGDSNYGYTF.

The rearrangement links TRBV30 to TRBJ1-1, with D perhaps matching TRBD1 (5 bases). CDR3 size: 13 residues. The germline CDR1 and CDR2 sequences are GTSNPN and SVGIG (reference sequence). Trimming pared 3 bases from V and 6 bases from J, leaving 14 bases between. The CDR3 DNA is TGTGCCTGGAGAGGTGCAGGGCGGGCTGAAGCTTTCTTT. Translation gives CAWRGAGRAEAFF.

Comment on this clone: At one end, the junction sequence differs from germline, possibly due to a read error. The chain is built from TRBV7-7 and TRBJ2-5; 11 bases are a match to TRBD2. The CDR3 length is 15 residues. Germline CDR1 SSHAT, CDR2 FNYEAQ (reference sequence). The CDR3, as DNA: TGTGCTAGCAGCCCCCTTACTAGCGGGGGAGAGACCCAGTACTTC. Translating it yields CASSPLTSGGETQYF.

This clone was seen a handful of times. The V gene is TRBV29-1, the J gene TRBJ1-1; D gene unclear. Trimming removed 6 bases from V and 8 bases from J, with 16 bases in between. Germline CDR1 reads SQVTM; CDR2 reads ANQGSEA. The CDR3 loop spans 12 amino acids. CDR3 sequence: CSVGLGNTEAFF. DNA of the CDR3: TGCAGCGTGGGGTTAGGCAATACCGAAGCTTTCTTT.

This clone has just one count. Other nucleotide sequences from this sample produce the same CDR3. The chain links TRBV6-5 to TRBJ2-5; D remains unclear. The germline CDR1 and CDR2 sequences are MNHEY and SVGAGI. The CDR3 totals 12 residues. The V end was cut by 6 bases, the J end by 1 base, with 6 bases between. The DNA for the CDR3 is TGTGCCAGCAGCCGCCCCCAAGAGACCCAGTACTTC. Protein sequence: CASSRPQETQYF.

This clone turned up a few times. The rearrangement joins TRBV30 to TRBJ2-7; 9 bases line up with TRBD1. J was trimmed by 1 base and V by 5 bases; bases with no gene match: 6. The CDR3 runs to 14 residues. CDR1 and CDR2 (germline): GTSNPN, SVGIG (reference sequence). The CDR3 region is CAWRPGTGSYEQYF. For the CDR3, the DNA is TGTGCCTGGCGCCCCGGGACAGGGTCCTACGAGCAGTACTTC.

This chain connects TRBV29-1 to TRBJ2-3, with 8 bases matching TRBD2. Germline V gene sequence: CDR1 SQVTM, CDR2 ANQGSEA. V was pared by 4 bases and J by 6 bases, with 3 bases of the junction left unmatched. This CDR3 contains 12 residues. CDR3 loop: CSVVLAVDTQYF. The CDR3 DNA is TGCAGCGTTGTACTAGCGGTGGATACGCAGTATTTT.

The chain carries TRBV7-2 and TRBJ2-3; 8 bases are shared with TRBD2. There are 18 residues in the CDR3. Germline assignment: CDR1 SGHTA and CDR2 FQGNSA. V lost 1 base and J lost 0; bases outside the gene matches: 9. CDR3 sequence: CASSLVAGGRTSTDTQYF. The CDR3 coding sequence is TGTGCCAGCAGCTTAGTGGCGGGAGGAAGAACTAGCACAGATACGCAGTATTTT. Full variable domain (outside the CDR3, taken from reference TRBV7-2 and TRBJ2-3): GAGVSQSPSNKVTEKGKDVELRCDPISGHTALYWYRQSLGQGLEFLIYFQGNSAPDKSGLPSDRFSAERTGGSVSTLTIQRTQQEDSAVYLCASSLVAGGRTSTDTQYFGPGTRLTVL.

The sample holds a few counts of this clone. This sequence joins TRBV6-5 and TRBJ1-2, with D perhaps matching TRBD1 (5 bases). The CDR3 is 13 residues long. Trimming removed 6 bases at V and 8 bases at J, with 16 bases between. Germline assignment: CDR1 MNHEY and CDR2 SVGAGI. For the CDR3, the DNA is TGTGCCAGCAGGGACACGTCCAATGGAGGCTACACCTTC. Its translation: CASRDTSNGGYTF.

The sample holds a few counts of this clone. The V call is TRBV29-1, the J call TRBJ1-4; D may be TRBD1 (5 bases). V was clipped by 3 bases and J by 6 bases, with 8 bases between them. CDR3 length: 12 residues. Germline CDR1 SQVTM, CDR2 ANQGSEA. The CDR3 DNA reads TGCAGCGTTGAGGAACAGGATGAAAAACTGTTTTTT. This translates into CSVEEQDEKLFF.

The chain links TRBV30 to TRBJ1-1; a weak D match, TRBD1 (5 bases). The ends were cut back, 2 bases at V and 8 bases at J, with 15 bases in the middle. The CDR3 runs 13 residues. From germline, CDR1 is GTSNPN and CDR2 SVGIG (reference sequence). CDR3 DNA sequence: TGTGCCTGGAGTTGGGACCCGCGGCTGGAAGCTTTCTTT. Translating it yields CAWSWDPRLEAFF.

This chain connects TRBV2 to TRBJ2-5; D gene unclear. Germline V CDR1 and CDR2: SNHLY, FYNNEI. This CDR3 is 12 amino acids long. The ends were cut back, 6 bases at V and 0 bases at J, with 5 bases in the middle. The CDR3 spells CASREYQETQYF. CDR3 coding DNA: TGTGCCAGCAGAGAATACCAAGAGACCCAGTACTTC.

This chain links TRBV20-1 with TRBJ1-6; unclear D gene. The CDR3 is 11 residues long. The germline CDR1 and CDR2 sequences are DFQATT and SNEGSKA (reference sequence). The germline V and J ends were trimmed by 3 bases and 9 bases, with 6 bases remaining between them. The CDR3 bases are TGCAGTGCTAGTTTGTTTTCACCCCTCCACTTT. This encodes CSASLFSPLHF.

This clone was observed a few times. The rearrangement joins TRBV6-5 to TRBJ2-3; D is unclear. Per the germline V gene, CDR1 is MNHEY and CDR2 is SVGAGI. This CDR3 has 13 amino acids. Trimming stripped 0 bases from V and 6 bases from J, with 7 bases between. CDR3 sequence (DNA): TGTGCCAGCAGTTACTCGAGAGTGGATACGCAGTATTTT. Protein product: CASSYSRVDTQYF.

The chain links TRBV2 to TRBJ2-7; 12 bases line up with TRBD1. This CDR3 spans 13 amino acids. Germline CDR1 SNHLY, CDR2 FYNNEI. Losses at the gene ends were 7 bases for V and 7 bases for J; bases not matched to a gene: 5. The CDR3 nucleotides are TGTGCCAGCACTCGGGACAGGGGGCTGGAGCAGTACTTC. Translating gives CASTRDRGLEQYF.

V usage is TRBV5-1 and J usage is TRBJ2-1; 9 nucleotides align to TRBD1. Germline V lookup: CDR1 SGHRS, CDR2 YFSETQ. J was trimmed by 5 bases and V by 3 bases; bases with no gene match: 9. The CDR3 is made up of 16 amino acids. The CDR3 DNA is TGCGCCAGCAGCTCCCAAGTGGGACAGGGTAACAATGAGCAGTTCTTC. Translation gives CASSSQVGQGNNEQFF.

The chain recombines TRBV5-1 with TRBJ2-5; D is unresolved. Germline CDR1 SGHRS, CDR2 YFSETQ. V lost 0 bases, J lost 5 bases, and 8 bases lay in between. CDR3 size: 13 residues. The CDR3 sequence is CASSLGAWETQYF. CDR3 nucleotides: TGCGCCAGCAGCTTGGGGGCCTGGGAGACCCAGTACTTC.

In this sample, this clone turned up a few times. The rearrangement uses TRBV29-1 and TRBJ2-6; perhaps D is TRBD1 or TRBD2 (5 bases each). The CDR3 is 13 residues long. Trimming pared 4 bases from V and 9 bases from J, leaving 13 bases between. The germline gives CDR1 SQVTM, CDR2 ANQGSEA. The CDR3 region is CSVGLGRVNVLTF. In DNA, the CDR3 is TGCAGCGTTGGTCTGGGACGGGTCAACGTCCTGACTTTC.